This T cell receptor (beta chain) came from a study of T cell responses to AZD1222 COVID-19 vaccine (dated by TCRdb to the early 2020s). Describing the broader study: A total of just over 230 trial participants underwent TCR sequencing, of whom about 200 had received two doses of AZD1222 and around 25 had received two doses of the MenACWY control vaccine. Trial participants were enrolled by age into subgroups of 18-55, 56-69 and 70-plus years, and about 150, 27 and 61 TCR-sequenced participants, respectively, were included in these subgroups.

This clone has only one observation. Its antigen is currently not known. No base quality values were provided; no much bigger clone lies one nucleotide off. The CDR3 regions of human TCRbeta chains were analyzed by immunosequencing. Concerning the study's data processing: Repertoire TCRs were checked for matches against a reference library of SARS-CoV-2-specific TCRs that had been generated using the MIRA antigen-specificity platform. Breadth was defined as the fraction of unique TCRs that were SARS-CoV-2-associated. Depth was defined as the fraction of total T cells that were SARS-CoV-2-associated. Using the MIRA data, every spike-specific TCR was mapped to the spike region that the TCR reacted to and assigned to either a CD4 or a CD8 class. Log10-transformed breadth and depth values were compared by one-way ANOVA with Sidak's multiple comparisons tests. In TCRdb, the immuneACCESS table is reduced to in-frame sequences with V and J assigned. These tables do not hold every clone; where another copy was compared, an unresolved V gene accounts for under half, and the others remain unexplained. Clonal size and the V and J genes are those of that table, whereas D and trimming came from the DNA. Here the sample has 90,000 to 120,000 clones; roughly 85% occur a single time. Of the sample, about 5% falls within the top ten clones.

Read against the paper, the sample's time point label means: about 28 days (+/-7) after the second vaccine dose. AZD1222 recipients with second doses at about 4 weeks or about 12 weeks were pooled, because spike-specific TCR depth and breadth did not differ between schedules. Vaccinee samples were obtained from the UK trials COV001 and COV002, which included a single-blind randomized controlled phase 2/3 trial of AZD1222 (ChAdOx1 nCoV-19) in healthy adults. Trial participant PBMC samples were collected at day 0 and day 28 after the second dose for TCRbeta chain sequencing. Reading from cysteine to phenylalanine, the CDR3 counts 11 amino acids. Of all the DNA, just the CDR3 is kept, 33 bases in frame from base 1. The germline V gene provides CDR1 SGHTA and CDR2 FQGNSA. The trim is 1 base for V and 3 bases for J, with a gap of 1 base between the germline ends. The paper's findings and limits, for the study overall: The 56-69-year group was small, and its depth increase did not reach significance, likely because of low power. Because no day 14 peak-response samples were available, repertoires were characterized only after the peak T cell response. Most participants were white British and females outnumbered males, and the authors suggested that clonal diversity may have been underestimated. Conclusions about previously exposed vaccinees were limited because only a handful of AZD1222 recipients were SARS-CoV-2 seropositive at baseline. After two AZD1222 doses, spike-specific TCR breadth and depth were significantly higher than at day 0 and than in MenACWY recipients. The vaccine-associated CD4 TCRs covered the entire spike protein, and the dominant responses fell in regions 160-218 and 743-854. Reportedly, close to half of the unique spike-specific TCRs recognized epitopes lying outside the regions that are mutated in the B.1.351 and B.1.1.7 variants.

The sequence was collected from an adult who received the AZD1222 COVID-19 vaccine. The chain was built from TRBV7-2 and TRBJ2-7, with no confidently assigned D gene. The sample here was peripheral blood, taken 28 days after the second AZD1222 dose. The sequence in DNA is TGTGCCAGCAGCTTAGTCTACGAGCAGTACTTC. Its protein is CASSLVYEQYF.